Included here is one T cell receptor (beta chain) sequence, with context. Its antigen is unknown. Subjects with ophthalmopathy showed a Clinical Activity Score no lower than 3, a NOSPECS grade no lower than 4, and a duration shorter than 3 months. Clinical symptoms, serum thyroxine, TRAb, thyroid ultrasound and orbital computed tomography established diagnosis. The TCR beta CDR3 regions underwent amplification using RNA transcripts as the source. The study used the HTBI primer set for a first-round RT-PCR of the TCR CDR3. TCRdb re-analysed the multiplex PCR reads in MiXCR, keeping a single row per CDR3 protein. Here the sample spans approximately 600,000 distinct CDR3 sequences, more than 20% being singletons. This CDR3 contains 13 residues. The V gene's germline CDR1 is LNHDA and CDR2 SQIVND (reference sequence). V gave up 3 bases and J gave up 4 bases, with 9 bases separating them. The data stem from a study of T cells in Graves' hyperthyroidism and ophthalmopathy.

General study points: Most expanded thyroid clonotypes above 0.001 also appeared in blood.

The receptor comes from a young man with Graves' ophthalmopathy. Sequenced sample: blood. V and J are TRBV19 and TRBJ1-1; D remains ambiguous. Here the CDR3 reads CASSIPGGTEAFF. The CDR3 DNA reads TGTGCCAGTAGTATCCCGGGAGGCACTGAAGCTTTCTTT.